The 24 T cell receptor beta chains in this list originate from one sample, sequenced in a study of blood T cell repertoires in COVID-19. The protocol was immunoSEQ multiplex PCR, while the TCRdb copy is restricted to in-frame clones and leaves out a portion. The sample consists of roughly 300,000 clones, around 88% of them appearing once. Sequences were obtained from peripheral blood. All receptors come from a woman aged 45-60 years with acute or convalescent COVID-19.

The chain has TRBV3-1 (or the pseudogene TRBV3-2) and TRBJ2-3, with a possible D match to TRBD2 (6 bases). Per germline, CDR1 LGHDT and CDR2 YNNKEL (reference sequence). Trimming left V 0 bases short and J 0 bases short, with 13 bases between. This CDR3 region has 17 residues. Here the CDR3 DNA reads TGTGCCAGCAGCCAAGAGTGGGGGGTGCCCAGCACAGATACGCAGTATTTT. Residues: CASSQEWGVPSTDTQYF.

The chain uses TRBV11-2 and TRBJ2-1, with 8 bases identical to TRBD2. Germline lookup yields CDR1 SGHAT and CDR2 FQNNGV. Trimming took 0 bases from V and 9 from J; bases not matched to a gene: 7. CDR3 length: 15 residues. CDR3: CASSLDVAGLGEQFF. The CDR3 DNA follows: TGTGCCAGCAGCTTAGATGTAGCGGGACTCGGTGAGCAGTTCTTC.

This clone turned up a few times. The V gene is TRBV2, the J gene TRBJ2-7; possible D gene TRBD2, 5 bases. Germline CDR1 reads SNHLY; CDR2 reads FYNNEI. The CDR3 covers 13 residues. V dropped 6 bases and J dropped 5 bases, with 14 bases sitting between them. CDR3 DNA: TGTGCCAGCAGCCCGAGTTCGGGGAACGAGCAGTACTTC. Encoded protein: CASSPSSGNEQYF.

The CDR3 protein is CASPQSGHNQPQHF. Written as DNA, the CDR3 is TGTGCCAGCCCTCAATCAGGTCACAATCAGCCCCAGCATTTT. This chain connects TRBV6-4 to TRBJ1-5; the D is unclear. The CDR3 is 14 residues long. The germline V gene has CDR1 MRHNA and CDR2 SNTAGT. Trimming took off 8 bases at V and 3 bases at J, with 14 bases between the two ends.

The chain employs TRBV24-1 and TRBJ1-2; possible D gene TRBD1, 6 bases. CDR1 and CDR2 (germline): KGHDR, SFDVKD. The CDR3 spans 18 residues. Trimming pared 6 bases from V and 5 bases from J, leaving 27 bases between. The DNA of the CDR3 is TGTGCCACCAGTCCGCTGGGCGGGGGGCAGGGTATATGGTATGGCTACACCTTC. Its translation: CATSPLGGGQGIWYGYTF.

The rearrangement joins TRBV20-1 to TRBJ2-2; possibly TRBD2 for D (5 bases). CDR1 is DFQATT, CDR2 SNEGSKA, per germline (reference sequence). This CDR3 region has 11 residues. The V end lost 6 bases, the J end lost 6 bases, and 8 bases lay between the germline ends. As DNA, the CDR3 is TGCAGTGCCGGGGTTTCCGGGGAGCTGTTTTTT. Encoded protein: CSAGVSGELFF.

This clone has only a few counts. The gene calls are TRBV7-9 and TRBJ2-2, with TRBD1 matching 8 bases. The CDR3 covers 15 residues. With V trimmed by 2 bases and J by 5 bases, 4 bases remained unmatched. Germline CDR1 reads SEHNR; CDR2 reads FQNEAQ (reference sequence). The CDR3 coding sequence is TGTGCCAGCAGCTTACTGGACAGGGCGACCGGGGAGCTGTTTTTT. It encodes CASSLLDRATGELFF.

The rearrangement links TRBV5-1 to TRBJ1-1; 9 bases align to TRBD1. V shed 2 bases and J 11 bases; nucleotides not matched to a gene: 7. The CDR3 spans 13 residues. Per germline, CDR1 SGHRS and CDR2 YFSETQ. The CDR3 DNA reads TGCGCCAGCAGCTTCCCGGGACAGGGACGCGCTTTCTTT. Its translation is CASSFPGQGRAFF.

The genes are TRBV19 and TRBJ1-3, with 9 bases lining up with TRBD1. CDR3 length: 14 residues. Germline CDR1 and CDR2: LNHDA and SQIVND (reference sequence). V was pared by 9 bases and J by 1 base, with 4 bases of the junction left unmatched. The CDR3 nucleotides are TGTGCCAGCGAGGGGACAGGGTCTGGAAACACCATATATTTT. Its translation is CASEGTGSGNTIYF.

The genes are TRBV4-3 and TRBJ2-3, with 12 bases identical to TRBD2. The germline gives CDR1 LGHNA, CDR2 YSLEER. CDR3 length equals 18 residues. J gave up 0 bases and V 1 base, and 5 bases lay outside the gene matches. The CDR3 protein is CASSQARTSGISTDTQYF. The CDR3 DNA reads TGCGCCAGCAGCCAAGCCCGGACTAGCGGGATAAGCACAGATACGCAGTATTTT.

The chain employs TRBV2 and TRBJ1-1; TRBD1 matches at 7 bases. Germline CDR1 is SNHLY and CDR2 is FYNNEI. There are 14 residues in the CDR3. V shed 6 bases, J shed 3 bases, and the junction held 7 bases outside the gene matches. CDR3 amino acids: CASRGTVRHTEAFF. CDR3 coding DNA: TGTGCCAGCAGGGGGACAGTTAGACACACTGAAGCTTTCTTT.

This chain uses TRBV3-1 (or the pseudogene TRBV3-2) with TRBJ2-5; the D is unclear. In germline, CDR1 is LGHDT, CDR2 YNNKEL (reference sequence). V lost 5 bases to trimming and J lost 5 bases, with 12 bases between them. The CDR3 length is 13 residues. In DNA form, the CDR3 reads TGTGCCAGCAGCGACGGGTATCGGGAGACCCAGTACTTC. This sequence encodes CASSDGYRETQYF.

This chain links TRBV6-2 or TRBV6-3 with TRBJ2-7; D is possibly TRBD2 (6 bases). The ends were cut back, 4 bases at V and 0 bases at J, with 13 bases in the middle. The CDR3 sequence is 15 residues long. Looked up from germline, CDR1 is MNHEY and CDR2 is SVGEGT. The CDR3 region has the DNA TGTGCCAGCAGTTCGGACTACCCTGTCTCCTACGAGCAGTACTTC. This codes for CASSSDYPVSYEQYF.

The gene calls are TRBV2 and TRBJ2-5; D ambiguous. V lost 7 bases and J 0 bases, leaving 6 bases between the germline ends. Germline V gene sequence: CDR1 SNHLY, CDR2 FYNNEI. There are 12 residues in the CDR3. The CDR3 spells CASNIYQETQYF. CDR3 DNA: TGTGCCAGCAACATCTACCAAGAGACCCAGTACTTC.

The chain is built from TRBV2 and TRBJ2-1; 10 bases map to TRBD1. The CDR3 is 15 residues long. Trimming at V came to 6 bases and at J to 9 bases, leaving 11 bases not matched to a gene. CDR1 SNHLY and CDR2 FYNNEI come from the germline V gene. The DNA of the CDR3 is TGTGCCAGCAGGGCACCGGGACAGGGGTTCCCTGAGCAGTTCTTC. It is translated as CASRAPGQGFPEQFF.

The rearrangement uses TRBV30 and TRBJ1-4; D might be TRBD1 (5 bases). Trimming left V 8 bases short and J 7 bases short, with 23 bases between. The CDR3 length is 15 residues. Germline loops: CDR1 GTSNPN, CDR2 SVGIG (reference sequence). The CDR3 spells CAGDLGTGGIEKLFF. The CDR3 DNA reads as TGTGCCGGAGATCTTGGAACCGGGGGGATTGAAAAACTGTTTTTT. Using reference TRBV30 and TRBJ1-4 for the parts outside the CDR3, the full variable domain is SQTIHQWPATLVQPVGSPLSLECTVEGTSNPNLYWYRQAAGRGLQLLFYSVGIGQISSEVPQNLSASRPQDRQFILSSKKLLLSDSGFYLCAGDLGTGGIEKLFFGSGTQLSVL.

This clone occurred once. The V gene is TRBV5-8, the J gene TRBJ1-3; D is unresolved. Germline V gene data show CDR1 as SGHTS and CDR2 as YDEGEE. The CDR3 sequence is 12 residues long. V dropped 4 bases and J dropped 3 bases, with 5 bases sitting between them. In nucleotides, the CDR3 is TGTGCCAGCAGCAGAGGTGGAAACACCATATATTTT. It translates to CASSRGGNTIYF.

This clone was recorded at least ten times. This sequence joins TRBV24-1 and TRBJ1-5; no clear D. The V end was cut by 3 bases, the J end by 5 bases, with 7 bases between. The CDR3 length is 13 residues. CDR1 is KGHDR and CDR2 is SFDVKD in the germline V gene. CDR3 sequence (DNA): TGTGCCACCAGTGATGGAGGGCATCAGCCCCAGCATTTT. Protein sequence: CATSDGGHQPQHF.

V is TRBV2 and J is TRBJ2-1; perhaps TRBD2 as D (5 bases). The CDR3 totals 14 residues. The V gene lost 5 bases and the J gene lost 7 bases, with 15 bases spanning the gap. Germline-derived CDR1 and CDR2 are SNHLY and FYNNEI. The chain's CDR3 is CASSFSLSGNEQFF. CDR3 in DNA: TGTGCCAGCAGTTTCAGTCTTTCGGGGAATGAGCAGTTCTTC.

V and J are TRBV7-8 and TRBJ2-4, with a possible D match to TRBD1 (6 bases). CDR1 is SGHVS and CDR2 is FQNEAQ in the germline V gene. V shed 6 bases and J shed 1 base, with 10 bases lying between them. The CDR3 is made up of 14 amino acids. CDR3 loop: CASSYQGAKNIQYF. DNA of the CDR3: TGTGCCAGCAGTTATCAGGGGGCCAAAAACATTCAGTACTTC.

The V gene is TRBV10-3, the J gene TRBJ2-5; no clear D. The CDR3 is 13 residues long. Trimming took 0 bases from V and 3 from J, leaving 5 bases between them. CDR1 ENHRY and CDR2 SYGVKD come from the germline V gene. The CDR3 coding sequence is TGTGCCATCAGTGAGTCAACAGAAGAGACCCAGTACTTC. Translated: CAISESTEETQYF.

The J gene is TRBJ2-3, the V gene TRBV11-2; tentatively, D is TRBD2 (6 bases). The V end was cut by 5 bases, the J end by 6 bases, with 9 bases between. This CDR3 is built from 12 residues. CDR1 is SGHAT, CDR2 FQNNGV, per germline. The CDR3, as DNA: TGTGCCAGCAGCCCTAGCGACGATACGCAGTATTTT. Translation: CASSPSDDTQYF.

The chain recombines TRBV10-3 with TRBJ2-5; tentative D call: TRBD2 (7 bases). The V gene lost 5 bases and the J gene lost 5 bases, with 9 bases spanning the gap. CDR1 ENHRY and CDR2 SYGVKD come from the germline V gene. The CDR3 sequence is 12 residues long. The CDR3 sequence is CAISKGGETQYF. The CDR3 DNA reads as TGTGCCATCAGTAAGGGGGGGGAGACCCAGTACTTC.

V gene TRBV7-9 combines with J gene TRBJ1-3; 8 positions agree with TRBD1. CDR3 size: 16 residues. The junction had 9 bases not matched to a gene; V was cut back by 4 bases and J by 4 bases. CDR1 SEHNR and CDR2 FQNEAQ come from the germline V gene (reference sequence). Written as DNA, the CDR3 is TGTGCCAGCAGCTCGACAGGGGCTGAGGGCGGAAACACCATATATTTT. This encodes CASSSTGAEGGNTIYF.